One and the same sample provided the 30 T cell receptor beta chains below, sequenced in a study of Graves' ophthalmopathy and Graves' hyperthyroidism. Amplified material comprised TCR beta CDR3 regions derived from RNA transcripts. HTBI-primed first-round RT-PCR preceded second-round multiplex PCR. One entry per CDR3 protein results from TCRdb running MiXCR on the multiplex PCR reads. The sample lists about 220,000 distinct CDR3 sequences, approximately 21% occurring once. The sequencing sample was made of peripheral blood. These receptors were taken from a woman aged 50 to 60 with Graves' ophthalmopathy.

This clonotype occurred a few times. This chain connects TRBV19 to TRBJ2-7, with 10 bases identical to TRBD2. The length of the CDR3 is 14 residues. V dropped 5 bases and J dropped 0; count of bases not matched to a gene: 1. The germline CDR1 and CDR2 sequences are LNHDA and SQIVND (reference sequence). The CDR3 nucleotides read TGTGCCAGTAGTGCTAGCGGGGGCTCCTACGAGCAGTACTTC. Protein product: CASSASGGSYEQYF.

This clonotype was counted ten times or more. The chain has TRBV7-8 and TRBJ1-6; D is unclear. V lost 0 bases, J lost 8 bases, and 11 bases lay in between. There are 15 residues in the CDR3. Germline loops: CDR1 SGHVS, CDR2 FQNEAQ. CDR3 sequence (DNA): TGTGCCAGCAGCTTAGCCACCACGAGGGATTCACCCCTCCACTTT. It is translated as CASSLATTRDSPLHF.

This clonotype was recorded many times. The chain uses TRBV11-2 and TRBJ2-5, with 9 positions matching TRBD1. Germline V lookup: CDR1 SGHAT, CDR2 FQNNGV. The CDR3 runs to 19 residues. V gave up 2 bases and J gave up 1 base; unmatched junction bases: 14. This CDR3 reads CASSLRGTMTGGIQETQYF. Here the CDR3 DNA reads TGTGCCAGCAGCTTAAGGGGAACAATGACAGGGGGTATCCAAGAGACCCAGTACTTC.

CDR3 in DNA: TGCGCCAGCAGCCAAGTGGGCAATCAGCCCCAGCATTTT. Translating gives CASSQVGNQPQHF. The V and J genes are TRBV4-1 and TRBJ1-5, with D hard to call. Germline CDR1 and CDR2: MGHRA and YSYEKL. The CDR3 is made up of 13 amino acids. The V gene lost 1 base and the J gene lost 2 bases, with 3 bases spanning the gap.

This clonotype came up many times. The gene calls are TRBV6-2 or TRBV6-3 and TRBJ1-1, with D possibly being TRBD1 (6 bases). The ends were cut back, 2 bases at V and 1 base at J, with 20 bases in the middle. Germline loops: CDR1 MNHEY, CDR2 SVGEGT. This CDR3 comprises 18 residues. The CDR3 DNA follows: TGTGCCAGCAGTTACACGCGGCCTCACAGGGTCCAGAACACTGAAGCTTTCTTT. Protein: CASSYTRPHRVQNTEAFF.

This clonotype was counted ten times or more. CDR3 amino acids: CATRQGARGGYTF. In nucleotides, the CDR3 is TGTGCCACCAGACAGGGGGCGAGAGGGGGCTACACCTTC. The chain is built from TRBV24-1 and TRBJ1-2, with 9 bases matching TRBD1. The CDR3 sequence is 13 residues long. V lost 7 bases and J lost 8; bases outside the gene matches: 7. CDR1 is KGHDR and CDR2 is SFDVKD in the germline V gene.

This clonotype showed up many times. The chain uses TRBV19 and TRBJ1-2, with D unclear. This CDR3 region has 13 residues. CDR1 is LNHDA and CDR2 is SQIVND in the germline V gene (reference sequence). The V and J ends lost 4 bases and 6 bases respectively, with 12 bases between them. CDR3 region: CASSTRVFDGYTF. DNA of the CDR3: TGTGCCAGTAGTACCCGGGTCTTCGATGGCTACACCTTC.

This clonotype occurred many times. This chain links TRBV11-1 with TRBJ1-2; a weak D match, TRBD1 (6 bases). In germline, CDR1 is SGHAT, CDR2 FQDESV (reference sequence). V shed 5 bases and J shed 8 bases, with 12 bases lying between them. CDR3 length: 12 amino acids. CDR3 in amino acids: CASSPGQFGYTF. CDR3 coding DNA: TGTGCCAGCAGCCCGGGACAATTCGGCTACACCTTC. The complete variable domain, with remaining parts taken from reference TRBV11-1 and TRBJ1-2, reads EAEVAQSPRYKITEKSQAVAFWCDPISGHATLYWYRQILGQGPELLVQFQDESVVDDSQLPKDRFSAERLKGVDSTLKIQPAELGDSAMYLCASSPGQFGYTFGSGTRLTVV.

This clonotype has ten or more counts. The J gene is TRBJ2-7, the V gene TRBV7-2, with 11 bases fitting TRBD2. CDR1 and CDR2 (germline): SGHTA, FQGNSA. This CDR3 comprises 15 residues. V trimming: 4 bases; J trimming: 6 bases; junction bases outside the gene matches: 8. The CDR3, as DNA: TGTGCCAGCAGCTCGAATAGCGGGAGGGGGGGCGAGCAGTACTTC. Translated: CASSSNSGRGGEQYF.

The V gene is TRBV28, the J gene TRBJ1-5; D unresolved. The CDR3 runs to 15 residues. CDR1 and CDR2 (germline): MDHEN, SYDVKM. Trimming cost V 2 bases and J 4 bases, with 12 bases left between them. The CDR3 DNA sequence: TGTGCCAGCAGTTTAAGGGTTCGGCCAAATCAGCCCCAGCATTTT. This sequence encodes CASSLRVRPNQPQHF.

This clonotype showed up many times. V usage is TRBV6-1 and J usage is TRBJ2-7; TRBD1 matches at 11 bases. Germline trimming cut 7 bases from V and 7 bases from J; bases unmatched to any gene: 9. There are 14 residues in the CDR3. Germline V gene sequence: CDR1 MNHNS, CDR2 SASEGT. The CDR3 loop reads CASIPGQGAREQYF. The CDR3 region has the DNA TGTGCCAGCATTCCAGGACAGGGGGCAAGGGAGCAGTACTTC.

There are many counts of this clonotype. This chain joins TRBV9 and TRBJ1-5, with 7 bases matching TRBD1. Per germline, CDR1 SGDLS and CDR2 YYNGEE. The CDR3 has 15 residues. Losses at the gene ends were 0 bases for V and 3 bases for J; bases not matched to a gene: 3. The DNA of the CDR3 is TGTGCCAGCAGCGTAGGACAGGGATACAATCAGCCCCAGCATTTT. Translating it yields CASSVGQGYNQPQHF.

This clonotype was seen repeatedly, ten times or more. As DNA, the CDR3 is TGTGCCAGCAGTTTACCCCCCGGACGGGACGCCTGGGGAAGCTACACCTTC. It yields the protein CASSLPPGRDAWGSYTF. The chain recombines TRBV28 with TRBJ1-2; possible D gene TRBD1, 5 bases. Germline CDR1 MDHEN, CDR2 SYDVKM. Trimming cost V 2 bases and J 9 bases, with 25 bases left between them. CDR3 length equals 17 residues.

In this sample, this clonotype turned up many times. The CDR3 region has the DNA TGTGCCACTTTGGGCCTTGAGGGGAACTATGGCTACACCTTC. Translating gives CATLGLEGNYGYTF. The J gene is TRBJ1-2, the V gene TRBV6-1, with a weak D call TRBD1 (5 bases). Germline V gives CDR1 MNHNS, CDR2 SASEGT. Between the trimmed V and J ends, which lost 10 bases and 2 bases, there was a span of 17 bases. This CDR3 has 14 amino acids.

This clonotype was counted ten times or more. The chain recombines TRBV6-1 with TRBJ1-5; D not certain. The CDR3 is 14 amino acids. Trimming removed 5 bases from V and 5 bases from J, with 13 bases in between. Germline V lookup: CDR1 MNHNS, CDR2 SASEGT. The CDR3 reads CASSPEFSDQPQHF. In DNA form, the CDR3 reads TGTGCCAGCAGTCCCGAGTTTTCGGATCAGCCCCAGCATTTT.

This clonotype was seen many times. V usage is TRBV12-3 or TRBV12-4 and J usage is TRBJ1-2; D is unresolved. There are 14 residues in the CDR3. Trimming took off 3 bases at V and 3 bases at J, with 11 bases between the two ends. The CDR3 nucleotides are TGTGCCAGCAGTTTTACACAGAACCACTATGGCTACACCTTC. As protein: CASSFTQNHYGYTF.

The chain joins TRBV19 to TRBJ1-1; TRBD1 might be the D (5 bases). Between the trimmed V and J ends, which lost 7 bases and 2 bases, there was a span of 14 bases. CDR1 and CDR2 (germline): LNHDA, SQIVND (reference sequence). The CDR3 consists of 14 residues. CDR3 coding DNA: TGTGCCAGTACCCTGGGACCTCTTAACACTGAAGCTTTCTTT. It specifies CASTLGPLNTEAFF.

The chain combines TRBV9 with TRBJ1-2; D not resolved. The CDR3 totals 15 residues. Between the trimmed V and J ends, which lost 6 bases and 4 bases, there was a span of 19 bases. The germline CDR1 and CDR2 sequences are SGDLS and YYNGEE. CDR3 region: CASTSSGFASYGYTF. As DNA, the CDR3 is TGTGCCAGCACCTCGTCCGGCTTTGCAAGCTATGGCTACACCTTC.

The V gene is TRBV20-1, the J gene TRBJ2-7; 7 bases agree with TRBD2. The germline CDR1 and CDR2 sequences are DFQATT and SNEGSKA (reference sequence). With V trimmed by 0 bases and J by 5 bases, 13 bases remained unmatched. The CDR3 totals 16 residues. The CDR3 region is CSARDPGGGSPNEQYF. CDR3 coding DNA: TGCAGTGCTAGAGATCCGGGAGGCGGGAGTCCCAACGAGCAGTACTTC.

There are a few counts of this clonotype. The chain carries TRBV3-1 and TRBJ1-2; 7 nucleotides line up with TRBD1. Germline V gives CDR1 LGHDT, CDR2 YNNKEL (reference sequence). The CDR3 length is 14 residues. Trimming cost V 1 base and J 6 bases; bases outside gene matches: 5. The CDR3 nucleotides are TGTGCCAGCAGCCAAGTCCGGGACAGTCATGGCTACACCTTC. This codes for CASSQVRDSHGYTF.

The gene calls are TRBV28 and TRBJ1-2; TRBD1 matches 7 bases. The CDR3 is 15 amino acids. V shed 6 bases and J 7 bases; nucleotides not matched to a gene: 14. In germline, CDR1 is MDHEN, CDR2 SYDVKM. CDR3 nucleotides: TGTGCCAGCAGCCCCCCTGTGACAGGGTATGTTGGCTACACCTTC. This sequence encodes CASSPPVTGYVGYTF.

This clonotype appeared many times. The rearrangement uses TRBV2 and TRBJ2-7; D gene uncertain. Germline CDR1 is SNHLY and CDR2 is FYNNEI. Trimming pared 4 bases from V and 3 bases from J, leaving 13 bases between. The CDR3 runs to 14 residues. The CDR3 nucleotides are TGTGCCAGCAGTGTAAGACAAGTACTCTACGAGCAGTACTTC. This gives the protein CASSVRQVLYEQYF.

J is TRBJ2-7 and V is TRBV4-1; TRBD1 matches at 7 bases. The V gene end was trimmed by 4 bases and the J gene end by 3 bases; junction bases not matched to a gene: 9. The CDR3 length is 15 residues. Germline V gene sequence: CDR1 MGHRA, CDR2 YSYEKL. The CDR3 spells CASSPSTGVGYEQYF. CDR3 in DNA: TGCGCCAGCAGCCCATCCACAGGGGTCGGCTACGAGCAGTACTTC.

The chain uses TRBV6-4 and TRBJ2-2; TRBD2 matches 10 bases. This CDR3 contains 16 residues. Germline trimming cut 2 bases from V and 4 bases from J; bases unmatched to any gene: 4. CDR1 is MRHNA and CDR2 is SNTAGT in the germline V gene. CDR3: CASSDTGLASTGELFF. CDR3 bases: TGTGCCAGCAGTGACACGGGACTAGCGAGCACCGGGGAGCTGTTTTTT.

In its sample, this clonotype was seen many times. The chain links TRBV12-3 or TRBV12-4 to TRBJ1-5; TRBD1 agrees at 8 bases. The CDR3 totals 15 residues. V lost 3 bases, J lost 5 bases, and 6 bases stayed unmatched. The CDR3 nucleotides are TGTGCCAGCAGTTTCGCGGACAGGGTGGATCAGCCCCAGCATTTT. Translated, it gives CASSFADRVDQPQHF.

This clonotype was counted a few times. This sequence joins TRBV5-1 and TRBJ1-1; perhaps TRBD1 as D (6 bases). The CDR3 contains 14 residues. Germline CDR1 and CDR2: SGHRS and YFSETQ. Trimming pared 4 bases from V and 5 bases from J, leaving 15 bases between. The CDR3 here is CASSPGGRGTEAFF. CDR3 coding DNA: TGCGCCAGCAGCCCGGGGGGGCGGGGGACTGAAGCTTTCTTT. The complete variable domain, with remaining parts taken from reference TRBV5-1 and TRBJ1-1, reads KAGVTQTPRYLIKTRGQQVTLSCSPISGHRSVSWYQQTPGQGLQFLFEYFSETQRNKGNFPGRFSGRQFSNSRSEMNVSTLELGDSALYLCASSPGGRGTEAFFGQGTRLTVV.

In this sample, this clonotype turned up many times. The rearrangement links TRBV4-1 to TRBJ1-1; D gene uncertain. V lost 1 base, J lost 4 bases, and 7 bases lay in between. Germline V gene data show CDR1 as MGHRA and CDR2 as YSYEKL. This CDR3 spans 13 amino acids. The CDR3 DNA follows: TGCGCCAGCAGCCAAGTGAGGGCCACTGAAGCTTTCTTT. It codes for CASSQVRATEAFF.

This clonotype turned up a few times. This rearrangement joins TRBV14 to TRBJ2-4; TRBD2 agrees at 11 bases. Per germline, CDR1 SGHDN and CDR2 FVKESK. The CDR3 loop spans 17 amino acids. With V trimmed by 2 bases and J by 8 bases, 11 bases remained unmatched. CDR3 sequence: CASSQFSGRAGGDIQYF. The CDR3 bases are TGTGCCAGCAGCCAATTTAGCGGGAGGGCCGGTGGGGACATTCAGTACTTC.

This clonotype has at least ten counts. The CDR3 nucleotides read TGTGCCAGCAGCCAAGATCAGGGTTACGAGCAGTACTTC. Translation: CASSQDQGYEQYF. V and J are TRBV3-1 and TRBJ2-7; the D gene is possibly TRBD1 (5 bases). The length of the CDR3 is 13 residues. V was cut by 0 bases and J by 4 bases, with 7 bases left in between. Germline-derived CDR1 and CDR2 are LGHDT and YNNKEL (reference sequence).

This clonotype was detected ten times or more. The chain employs TRBV19 and TRBJ1-2; tentatively, D is TRBD1 (6 bases). CDR3 length: 13 amino acids. V lost 6 bases, J lost 2 bases, and 10 bases lay in between. Per germline, CDR1 LNHDA and CDR2 SQIVND (reference sequence). The CDR3 sequence: CASRNDRNYGYTF. The CDR3 coding sequence is TGTGCCAGTAGGAACGACAGGAACTATGGCTACACCTTC.